Presented here are 25 T cell receptor beta chains from one specimen sequenced in a study of Ad26.COV2.S vaccination and SARS-CoV-2 variants. Stated treatment: roughly 19 received Ad26.COV2.S at low or high dose, single or two shots; 5 received placebo; per-sample allocation not given. Day 63 after the first vaccine or placebo injection was the time point for sampling. Sequenced by immunoSEQ multiplex PCR; TCRdb stores in-frame clones only, minus some. This sample yields fewer than 900,000 clones, of which 70% to 90% are seen a single time; approximately 1.5% belongs to the top ten. The sequenced sample was peripheral blood, obtained in a trial of Ad26.COV2.S vaccine versus placebo. The receptors originated from a person between 18 and 60 years old who received the Ad26.COV2.S COVID-19 vaccine or a placebo.

The chain has TRBV27 and TRBJ1-1; tentative D call: TRBD1 (6 bases). V dropped 7 bases and J dropped 1 base, with 16 bases sitting between them. The CDR3 consists of 15 residues. Germline CDR1 and CDR2: MNHEY and SMNVEV (reference sequence). In DNA form, the CDR3 reads TGTGCCAGCATCGAACACGGGACACCGAACACTGAAGCTTTCTTT. This encodes CASIEHGTPNTEAFF.

The chain carries TRBV25-1 and TRBJ1-1; the D is unclear. CDR1 is MGHDK, CDR2 SYGVNS, per germline. CDR3 length: 13 amino acids. V lost 5 bases and J lost 1, with 8 bases in between. CDR3 sequence: CASSREWNTEAFF. The CDR3 DNA reads as TGTGCCAGCAGTAGGGAGTGGAACACTGAAGCTTTCTTT.

V gene TRBV9 combines with J gene TRBJ2-1; the D is unclear. V was cut by 4 bases and J by 0 bases, with 11 bases left in between. CDR3 length equals 15 residues. Germline-derived CDR1 and CDR2 are SGDLS and YYNGEE. The CDR3 loop reads CASSPPSSSYNEQFF. The CDR3 DNA is TGTGCCAGCAGCCCTCCCTCCAGCTCCTACAATGAGCAGTTCTTC.

The gene calls are TRBV11-2 and TRBJ1-6, with D unresolved. Germline CDR1 reads SGHAT; CDR2 reads FQNNGV. V was shortened by 0 bases and J by 11 bases, with 8 bases between the two germline ends. This CDR3 contains 13 residues. In DNA, the CDR3 is TGTGCCAGCAGCTTAGAACCGACTACACCCCTCCACTTT. Protein product: CASSLEPTTPLHF.

V and J are TRBV7-2 and TRBJ2-5, with unresolved D. This CDR3 comprises 14 residues. Trimming shortened V by 0 bases and J by 2 bases, and 7 bases separated the two germline ends. Germline V CDR1 and CDR2: SGHTA, FQGNSA. CDR3 coding DNA: TGTGCCAGCAGCTTAGCGCTACGGCAAGAGACCCAGTACTTC. Translation: CASSLALRQETQYF.

The V gene is TRBV6-2 or TRBV6-3, the J gene TRBJ2-7, with D perhaps TRBD1 (5 bases). In germline, CDR1 is MNHEY, CDR2 SVGEGT. The CDR3 has 14 amino acids. V was clipped by 2 bases and J by 5 bases, with 13 bases between them. The CDR3 nucleotides are TGTGCCAGCAGTTACGGATCTGGGGCCCACGAGCAGTACTTC. Translated: CASSYGSGAHEQYF.

The sample holds a few counts of this clone. At the DNA level, this CDR3 is encoded by other sequences in the same sample as well. The chain couples TRBV11-2 to TRBJ2-7; D is undetermined. Germline lookup yields CDR1 SGHAT and CDR2 FQNNGV. CDR3 length: 12 residues. V lost 2 bases, J lost 1 base, and 3 bases lay in between. In nucleotides, the CDR3 is TGTGCCAGCAGCTTATCGTCCTACGAGCAGTACTTC. Its translation is CASSLSSYEQYF.

The gene calls are TRBV2 and TRBJ2-7; a possible D gene is TRBD2 (6 bases). Trimming pared 6 bases from V and 4 bases from J, leaving 13 bases between. The CDR3 length is 13 residues. The V gene's germline CDR1 is SNHLY and CDR2 FYNNEI. CDR3 bases: TGTGCCAGCAGGGGGACTGCCCTTTACGAGCAGTACTTC. It specifies CASRGTALYEQYF.

Only a few counts were recorded for this clone. The chain links TRBV4-1 to TRBJ1-1; TRBD1 might be the D (6 bases). The CDR3 spans 16 residues. Trimming took 1 base from V and 3 from J, leaving 15 bases between them. Germline CDR1 reads MGHRA; CDR2 reads YSYEKL. The CDR3 bases are TGCGCCAGCAGCCAAGGTACCTCTCAGGGGTACACTGAAGCTTTCTTT. It encodes CASSQGTSQGYTEAFF.

The chain is built from TRBV6-5 and TRBJ1-1; no definite D call. The CDR3 is 14 amino acids. The ends were cut back, 7 bases at V and 1 base at J, with 13 bases in the middle. The V gene's germline CDR1 is MNHEY and CDR2 SVGAGI. CDR3 nucleotides: TGTGCCAGCAAAAAGGAGGGAACGAACACTGAAGCTTTCTTT. This translates into CASKKEGTNTEAFF.

There are a few counts of this clone. The V call is TRBV13, the J call TRBJ1-1, with D possibly being TRBD1 (5 bases). Trimming took off 6 bases at V and 4 bases at J, with 21 bases between the two ends. CDR3 length equals 16 residues. CDR1 and CDR2 (germline): PRHDT, FYEKMQ (reference sequence). Here the CDR3 DNA reads TGTGCCAGCAGACCGGGACGGGCTGCTCTGGGCACTGAAGCTTTCTTT. Protein sequence: CASRPGRAALGTEAFF.

CDR3 region: CASSPMGGVNQPQHF. The CDR3 nucleotides are TGTGCCAGCAGCCCAATGGGGGGGGTAAATCAGCCCCAGCATTTT. The V gene is TRBV7-2, the J gene TRBJ1-5; tentatively, D is TRBD1 (5 bases). CDR1 is SGHTA, CDR2 FQGNSA, per germline. CDR3 size: 15 residues. The germline V and J ends were trimmed by 5 bases and 4 bases, with 15 bases remaining between them. Filled out from reference TRBV7-2 and TRBJ1-5, the complete variable domain reads GAGVSQSPSNKVTEKGKDVELRCDPISGHTALYWYRQSLGQGLEFLIYFQGNSAPDKSGLPSDRFSAERTGGSVSTLTIQRTQQEDSAVYLCASSPMGGVNQPQHFGDGTRLSIL.

The CDR3 reads CASGLGFNLLEQFF. In DNA form, the CDR3 reads TGTGCCAGCGGACTAGGGTTCAACCTTCTTGAGCAGTTCTTC. V and J are TRBV6-5 and TRBJ2-1; 7 bases agree with TRBD2. The germline CDR1 and CDR2 sequences are MNHEY and SVGAGI. The CDR3 extends over 14 amino acids. The V gene end was trimmed by 8 bases and the J gene end by 9 bases; junction bases not matched to a gene: 13.

This clone was recorded a few times. This CDR3 reads CSVGGGARGTDTQYF. The CDR3 coding sequence is TGCAGCGTTGGCGGGGGGGCTAGGGGCACAGATACGCAGTATTTT. The gene calls are TRBV29-1 and TRBJ2-3, with 9 positions matching TRBD2. Germline lookup yields CDR1 SQVTM and CDR2 ANQGSEA. This CDR3 has 15 residues. After removal of 4 bases from V and 1 base from J, the junction contained 6 bases not matched to a gene.

The J gene is TRBJ1-1, the V gene TRBV12-3 or TRBV12-4; D remains ambiguous. CDR3 length equals 13 residues. Trimming left V 1 base short and J 2 bases short, with 5 bases between. CDR3 amino acids: CASSLELNTEAFF. The CDR3 coding sequence is TGTGCCAGCAGTTTAGAACTAAACACTGAAGCTTTCTTT.

CDR3: CASSEGGYMTRSIQYF. CDR3 coding DNA: TGTGCCAGCAGTGAGGGGGGATACATGACGCGAAGCATTCAGTACTTC. The chain couples TRBV2 to TRBJ2-4; tentative D call: TRBD2 (6 bases). The CDR3 spans 16 residues. Germline CDR1 and CDR2: SNHLY and FYNNEI. Trimming stripped 3 bases from V and 9 bases from J, with 21 bases between.

This chain links TRBV7-3 with TRBJ2-3, with unresolved D. V lost 5 bases and J lost 0, with 6 bases in between. The germline gives CDR1 SGHTA, CDR2 FQGTGA. The CDR3 loop spans 13 amino acids. Here the CDR3 DNA reads TGTGCCAGCAGCACACACAGCACAGATACGCAGTATTTT. Its protein is CASSTHSTDTQYF.

The chain is built from TRBV6-5 and TRBJ2-1, with 11 nucleotides matching TRBD1. CDR1 is MNHEY, CDR2 SVGAGI, per germline. CDR3 length equals 16 residues. V was pared by 1 base and J by 6 bases, with 5 bases of the junction left unmatched. The CDR3 nucleotides read TGTGCCAGCAGTTACTTCGGACAGGGGGCGATCAATGAGCAGTTCTTC. Its protein is CASSYFGQGAINEQFF.

The chain couples TRBV7-9 to TRBJ2-3; D unclear. Deletions cut 5 bases from V and 4 bases from J, with 19 bases between. This CDR3 is 16 amino acids long. Per germline, CDR1 SEHNR and CDR2 FQNEAQ (reference sequence). As DNA, the CDR3 is TGTGCCAGCAGCCAGGAAAAGGGCCCTTTCTCAGATACGCAGTATTTT. Its protein is CASSQEKGPFSDTQYF.

V usage is TRBV3-1 (or the pseudogene TRBV3-2) and J usage is TRBJ2-3; 9 bases line up with TRBD2. Germline CDR1 LGHDT, CDR2 YNNKEL (reference sequence). The CDR3 length is 13 residues. Trimming removed 6 bases from V and 9 bases from J; junction bases left unmatched: 7. CDR3: CASSLAGSRTQYF. Here the CDR3 DNA reads TGTGCCAGCAGTCTAGCGGGATCACGGACGCAGTATTTT.

The genes are TRBV27 and TRBJ2-5; D might be TRBD2 (5 bases). The CDR3 has 15 residues. Germline V gives CDR1 MNHEY, CDR2 SMNVEV (reference sequence). The V and J ends lost 3 bases and 2 bases respectively, with 13 bases between them. This CDR3 is CASSFNSQRQETQYF. DNA of the CDR3: TGTGCCAGCAGTTTCAATTCCCAGCGGCAAGAGACCCAGTACTTC.

This clone occurred once. The chain has TRBV2 and TRBJ2-1; tentatively, D is TRBD1 or TRBD2 (6 bases each). CDR3 length equals 14 residues. Trimming pared 8 bases from V and 5 bases from J, leaving 16 bases between. Germline CDR1 is SNHLY and CDR2 is FYNNEI. CDR3 in amino acids: CASWGRGRDNEQFF. CDR3 DNA sequence: TGTGCCAGCTGGGGACGGGGGCGAGACAATGAGCAGTTCTTC.

This clone is a singleton in its sample. The V call is TRBV27, the J call TRBJ2-7; no reliable D call. V gave up 5 bases and J gave up 2 bases, with 10 bases separating them. This CDR3 has 13 residues. Germline V gives CDR1 MNHEY, CDR2 SMNVEV (reference sequence). CDR3 nucleotides: TGTGCCAGCAGTCCACTTGGGCCCTACGAGCAGTACTTC. Amino acid sequence: CASSPLGPYEQYF.

The chain has TRBV19 and TRBJ1-1; D possibly corresponds to TRBD1 (5 bases). The CDR3 runs to 12 residues. Trimming took 7 bases from V and 5 from J, leaving 11 bases between them. Germline V gene data show CDR1 as LNHDA and CDR2 as SQIVND (reference sequence). CDR3 DNA: TGTGCCAGTAAAAACCAGGGTACTGAAGCTTTCTTT. Its translation: CASKNQGTEAFF.

The genes are TRBV7-2 and TRBJ2-5, with 7 bases identical to TRBD2. The V segment lost 3 bases and the J segment 4 bases; nucleotides outside the gene matches: 5. Germline V lookup: CDR1 SGHTA, CDR2 FQGNSA. This CDR3 spans 14 amino acids. The CDR3 bases are TGTGCCAGCAGCTTGGGAGGGGTTATAGAGACCCAGTACTTC. Residues: CASSLGGVIETQYF.